The rows below give T cell receptor beta chains drawn from one sample of a study of blood T cell repertoires in COVID-19. TCRdb's table, derived via immunoSEQ multiplex PCR, lists solely in-frame clones and lacks some. The table lists some 210,000 clones, about 85% of them singletons, with less than 20% in the top ten. Input material: peripheral blood. The source of these receptors is a human donor in a cohort sampled during active COVID-19. Each CDR3 is given with its conserved first and last residue. Each record gives: clone size, D gene, J gene, V gene, CDR3 protein, CDR3 DNA. D genes are given only for firm matches. For some rows the clone size is stated as once, few or many, or as a class when expanded; others skip it.

clone_size: NA
d_call: TRBD1
j_call: TRBJ1-6
v_call: TRBV9
cdr3_aa: CASSALDRANSPLHF
cdr3_nt: TGTGCCAGCAGCGCTCTCGACAGGGCCAATTCACCCCTCCACTTT

clone_size: NA
d_call: NA
j_call: TRBJ2-2
v_call: TRBV20-1
cdr3_aa: CSASRTATGELFF
cdr3_nt: TGCAGTGCTAGTAGGACAGCTACCGGGGAGCTGTTTTTT

clone_size: once
d_call: NA
j_call: TRBJ2-1
v_call: TRBV5-1
cdr3_aa: CASSFRVNNEQFF
cdr3_nt: TGCGCCAGCAGCTTCAGGGTAAACAATGAGCAGTTCTTC

clone_size: NA
d_call: TRBD1
j_call: TRBJ2-5
v_call: TRBV6-1
cdr3_aa: CASSDRRGQGVAETQYF
cdr3_nt: TGTGCCAGCAGTGACCGCCGGGGACAGGGGGTGGCAGAGACCCAGTACTTC

clone_size: once
d_call: NA
j_call: TRBJ2-1
v_call: TRBV21-1
cdr3_aa: CASSKEGVASATYNEQFF
cdr3_nt: TGTGCCAGCAGCAAAGAGGGAGTGGCTAGCGCAACCTACAATGAGCAGTTCTTC

clone_size: NA
d_call: TRBD1
j_call: TRBJ1-2
v_call: TRBV5-1
cdr3_aa: CASSLQGQGAYYGYTF
cdr3_nt: TGCGCCAGCAGCTTGCAGGGACAGGGGGCGTACTATGGCTACACCTTC

clone_size: once
d_call: NA
j_call: TRBJ2-2
v_call: TRBV5-5
cdr3_aa: CASSLGVRGTGELFF
cdr3_nt: TGTGCCAGCAGCTTGGGGGTGCGGGGCACCGGGGAGCTGTTTTTT

clone_size: NA
d_call: TRBD1
j_call: TRBJ1-2
v_call: TRBV15
cdr3_aa: CATSAYKGADYGYTF
cdr3_nt: TGTGCCACCAGCGCCTATAAGGGGGCTGACTATGGCTACACCTTC

clone_size: NA
d_call: TRBD1
j_call: TRBJ1-4
v_call: TRBV2
cdr3_aa: CASRLTGVWEKLFF
cdr3_nt: TGTGCCAGCAGACTTACAGGGGTTTGGGAAAAACTGTTTTTT

clone_size: NA
d_call: TRBD1
j_call: TRBJ1-5
v_call: TRBV5-6
cdr3_aa: CASSLNVQGANQPQHF
cdr3_nt: TGTGCCAGCAGCTTGAACGTGCAGGGGGCTAATCAGCCCCAGCATTTT

clone_size: NA
d_call: NA
j_call: TRBJ2-3
v_call: TRBV20-1
cdr3_aa: CSASFQTPQSLRQYF
cdr3_nt: TGCAGTGCTAGTTTCCAGACTCCCCAGTCTCTGAGGCAGTATTTT

clone_size: NA
d_call: NA
j_call: TRBJ1-2
v_call: TRBV2
cdr3_aa: CASSESGVRGYTF
cdr3_nt: TGTGCCAGCAGTGAATCGGGGGTGCGTGGCTACACCTTC

clone_size: NA
d_call: NA
j_call: TRBJ1-1
v_call: TRBV6-5
cdr3_aa: CASSYLPSVRGAFF
cdr3_nt: TGTGCCAGCAGCTACCTGCCCTCAGTCCGGGGAGCTTTCTTT

clone_size: NA
d_call: NA
j_call: TRBJ2-7
v_call: TRBV7-9
cdr3_aa: CASSLLPYEQYF
cdr3_nt: TGTGCCAGCAGCTTACTACCCTACGAGCAGTACTTC

clone_size: NA
d_call: NA
j_call: TRBJ1-5
v_call: TRBV21-1
cdr3_aa: CASIKKVGQVDCQPQHF
cdr3_nt: TGTGCCAGCATCAAAAAAGTTGGACAGGTTGATTGTCAGCCCCAGCATTTT

clone_size: NA
d_call: TRBD1
j_call: TRBJ2-5
v_call: TRBV29-1
cdr3_aa: CSVEEGGQGGTQYF
cdr3_nt: TGCAGCGTTGAGGAGGGGGGACAGGGAGGGACCCAGTACTTC

clone_size: NA
d_call: TRBD1
j_call: TRBJ2-7
v_call: TRBV6-5
cdr3_aa: CASSYSAAGGFEQYF
cdr3_nt: TGTGCCAGCAGTTACTCCGCCGCAGGGGGCTTCGAGCAGTACTTC

clone_size: NA
d_call: TRBD2
j_call: TRBJ2-5
v_call: TRBV11-2
cdr3_aa: CASSWGLAGGFETQYF
cdr3_nt: TGTGCCAGCAGCTGGGGACTAGCGGGGGGCTTCGAGACCCAGTACTTC

clone_size: once
d_call: TRBD2
j_call: TRBJ2-5
v_call: TRBV5-1
cdr3_aa: CASSSGTMGETQYF
cdr3_nt: TGCGCCAGCAGTAGCGGGACAATGGGAGAGACCCAGTACTTC

clone_size: NA
d_call: NA
j_call: TRBJ2-6
v_call: TRBV29-1
cdr3_aa: CSVDRLTGANVLTF
cdr3_nt: TGCAGCGTTGACAGGCTCACTGGGGCCAACGTCCTGACTTTC

clone_size: NA
d_call: NA
j_call: TRBJ1-2
v_call: TRBV20-1
cdr3_aa: CSARGAGGYTF
cdr3_nt: TGCAGTGCTAGGGGGGCAGGTGGCTACACCTTC

clone_size: NA
d_call: NA
j_call: TRBJ2-6
v_call: TRBV7-9
cdr3_aa: CASSRGDGANVLTF
cdr3_nt: TGTGCCAGCAGCAGGGGCGATGGGGCCAACGTCCTGACTTTC

clone_size: few
d_call: NA
j_call: TRBJ2-5
v_call: TRBV2
cdr3_aa: CASSEGASGTGSAQYF
cdr3_nt: TGTGCCAGCAGCGAGGGGGCTAGCGGGACAGGTTCGGCCCAGTACTTC

clone_size: NA
d_call: TRBD1
j_call: TRBJ1-2
v_call: TRBV7-2
cdr3_aa: CASSERQGAVGGYTF
cdr3_nt: TGTGCCAGCAGCGAACGACAGGGGGCGGTGGGTGGCTACACCTTC

clone_size: NA
d_call: NA
j_call: TRBJ1-1
v_call: TRBV4-1
cdr3_aa: CASSRPQGNTEAFF
cdr3_nt: TGCGCCAGCAGCCGACCCCAGGGGAACACTGAAGCTTTCTTT

clone_size: once
d_call: TRBD2
j_call: TRBJ2-7
v_call: TRBV28
cdr3_aa: CASSPPGAGVYEQYF
cdr3_nt: TGTGCCAGCAGTCCACCCGGGGCGGGAGTTTACGAGCAGTACTTC